These 16 T cell receptor beta chains came from one sample sequenced in a study of regulatory T cells in long-lasting Graves disease. Both iRepertoire HTBI primers and Arm-PCR of CDR3 regions were used to build the TCR beta libraries. TCRdb re-called the multiplex PCR reads with MiXCR, one entry per CDR3 protein. Of around 400,000 distinct CDR3 sequences listed, 21% are singletons. Specified time point: persistent/refractory GD, antithyroid drugs over 5 years with positive TRAb. PBMC-extracted RNA yielded the TCR library. The input for sequencing was peripheral blood mononuclear cells (PBMCs), taken when the disease was refractory, from a patient treated with antithyroid drugs. Source of these receptors: a female donor with Graves disease.

The chain joins TRBV9 to TRBJ2-5, with 9 nucleotides matching TRBD2. The V gene's germline CDR1 is SGDLS and CDR2 YYNGEE. The CDR3 sequence is 17 residues long. V trimming: 0 bases; J trimming: 1 base; junction bases outside the gene matches: 7. The CDR3 DNA reads as TGTGCCAGCAGCGTAGATGGTGGGACTAGCCCCCAAGAGACCCAGTACTTC. Protein sequence: CASSVDGGTSPQETQYF.

This rearrangement joins TRBV19 to TRBJ2-1; 10 bases match TRBD2. Germline CDR1 is LNHDA and CDR2 is SQIVND (reference sequence). The J segment lost 5 bases and the V segment lost 3 bases, leaving 7 bases of the junction unmatched. The CDR3 sequence is 16 residues long. The DNA of the CDR3 is TGTGCCAGTAGTATTGGGGCTAGCGGGAGTAACAATGAGCAGTTCTTC. It translates to CASSIGASGSNNEQFF.

CDR3: CSASLGDQPSQPQHF. The CDR3 nucleotides read TGCAGTGCTAGTCTCGGCGACCAGCCATCTCAGCCCCAGCATTTT. V gene TRBV20-1 combines with J gene TRBJ1-5; D is undetermined. There are 15 residues in the CDR3. The V gene lost 3 bases and the J gene lost 6 bases, with 18 bases spanning the gap. Germline CDR1 is DFQATT and CDR2 is SNEGSKA (reference sequence).

The V and J genes are TRBV27 and TRBJ1-5; D not certain. Germline V CDR1 and CDR2: MNHEY, SMNVEV (reference sequence). The CDR3 length is 12 residues. V lost 5 bases and J 7 bases, leaving 9 bases between the germline ends. Here the CDR3 DNA reads TGTGCCAGCAGTCAAATAAACCAGCCCCAGCATTTT. Encoded protein: CASSQINQPQHF.

This clonotype was counted only a few times. The genes are TRBV5-1 and TRBJ2-2; TRBD2 matches at 12 bases. Trimming removed 4 bases from V and 0 bases from J; junction bases left unmatched: 10. The germline V gene encodes CDR1 SGHRS and CDR2 YFSETQ. The CDR3 spans 19 residues. As DNA, the CDR3 is TGCGCCAGCAGCCGTCGACTAGCGGGAGACTATTCGAACACCGGGGAGCTGTTTTTT. It yields the protein CASSRRLAGDYSNTGELFF.

This clonotype was detected many times. This chain joins TRBV28 and TRBJ2-7; D is ambiguous. V was clipped by 1 base and J by 3 bases, with 13 bases between them. CDR1 and CDR2 (germline): MDHEN, SYDVKM. The CDR3 spans 15 residues. The CDR3: CASSLLAGTLYEQYF. The CDR3 coding sequence is TGTGCCAGCAGTTTATTGGCAGGCACCCTCTACGAGCAGTACTTC.

This clonotype was seen only a few times. V usage is TRBV20-1 and J usage is TRBJ2-4; perhaps TRBD1 as D (5 bases). Between the trimmed V and J ends, which lost 0 bases and 6 bases, there was a span of 15 bases. The CDR3 is 15 residues long. CDR1 and CDR2 (germline): DFQATT, SNEGSKA (reference sequence). The CDR3 bases are TGCAGTGCTAGAGATGGACACCACCGATCAAACATTCAGTACTTC. Its translation: CSARDGHHRSNIQYF.

The genes are TRBV28 and TRBJ2-3; 8 nucleotides match TRBD1. The ends lost 10 bases at V and 1 base at J; junction bases unmatched: 10. The germline V gene has CDR1 MDHEN and CDR2 SYDVKM. The CDR3 has 15 residues. The DNA of the CDR3 is TGTGCCACCAACATACCGACAGGGGGCACAGATACGCAGTATTTT. Protein sequence: CATNIPTGGTDTQYF. The full variable domain, its missing parts supplied by reference TRBV28 and TRBJ2-3, is DVKVTQSSRYLVKRTGEKVFLECVQDMDHENMFWYRQDPGLGLRLIYFSYDVKMKEKGDIPEGYSVSREKKERFSLILESASTNQTSMYLCATNIPTGGTDTQYFGPGTRLTVL.

This clonotype was recorded many times. The CDR3 bases are TGTGCCAGCAGTGGACAGGGGGCCGGATTATATAGTGCTTTCTTT. Protein: CASSGQGAGLYSAFF. This chain uses TRBV27 with TRBJ1-1; 11 nucleotides agree with TRBD1. V lost 5 bases to trimming and J lost 11 bases; unmatched junction nucleotides: 13. CDR3 length: 15 amino acids. Germline assignment: CDR1 MNHEY and CDR2 SMNVEV (reference sequence).

Many counts were recorded for this clonotype. The chain combines TRBV28 with TRBJ1-5; TRBD1 aligns across 9 bases. With V trimmed by 5 bases and J by 2 bases, 7 bases remained unmatched. CDR1 MDHEN and CDR2 SYDVKM come from the germline V gene. CDR3 length: 16 amino acids. This CDR3 reads CASSTPGQGRNQPQHF. The CDR3 DNA sequence: TGTGCCAGCAGTACTCCGGGACAGGGCCGCAATCAGCCCCAGCATTTT.

The chain recombines TRBV5-5 with TRBJ2-4; D is possibly TRBD1 (5 bases). CDR1 SGHKS and CDR2 YYEKEE come from the germline V gene (reference sequence). CDR3 size: 13 residues. V lost 4 bases to trimming and J lost 2 bases, with 7 bases between them. CDR3 bases: TGTGCCAGCAGCCAGGGAACCAAAAACATTCAGTACTTC. Translation gives CASSQGTKNIQYF.

This rearrangement joins TRBV9 to TRBJ2-7; 10 positions agree with TRBD2. V dropped 3 bases and J dropped 2; count of bases not matched to a gene: 8. Germline CDR1 reads SGDLS; CDR2 reads YYNGEE. The CDR3 totals 16 residues. CDR3 nucleotides: TGTGCCAGCAGCGAAGCGGGGGGGATTAGGGCCTACGAGCAGTACTTC. Encoded protein: CASSEAGGIRAYEQYF.

The chain uses TRBV14 and TRBJ2-7; D gene uncertain. The length of the CDR3 is 12 residues. The germline gives CDR1 SGHDN, CDR2 FVKESK. V lost 3 bases, J lost 3 bases, and 6 bases lay in between. The CDR3 bases are TGTGCCAGCAGCCACGGCGGCTACGAGCAGTACTTC. It yields the protein CASSHGGYEQYF.

This clonotype was detected ten times or more. CDR3 nucleotide sequence: TGTGCCAGCACCGAAAGGGACAGTCACCGGGAGCTGTTTTTT. Translating it yields CASTERDSHRELFF. The chain joins TRBV28 to TRBJ2-2; TRBD1 agrees at 7 bases. The CDR3 has 14 residues. V was pared by 7 bases and J by 9 bases, with 11 bases of the junction left unmatched. Germline CDR1 is MDHEN and CDR2 is SYDVKM.

This clonotype was seen ten or more times. The V gene is TRBV28, the J gene TRBJ2-5; 12 bases align to TRBD2. V dropped 4 bases and J dropped 4; count of bases not matched to a gene: 7. The CDR3 contains 16 residues. Germline-derived CDR1 and CDR2 are MDHEN and SYDVKM. CDR3 sequence reads: CASSSHSLAGGETQYF. CDR3 nucleotide sequence: TGTGCCAGCAGTTCGCACTCACTAGCGGGAGGAGAGACCCAGTACTTC.

Only a few counts were recorded for this clonotype. The chain couples TRBV20-1 to TRBJ2-1, with 9 bases aligning to TRBD2. The J segment lost 6 bases and the V segment lost 0 bases, leaving 0 bases of the junction unmatched. The CDR3 length is 13 residues. CDR1 is DFQATT, CDR2 SNEGSKA, per germline (reference sequence). In DNA, the CDR3 is TGCAGTGCTAGAGAACTAGCGGGCAATGAGCAGTTCTTC. This codes for CSARELAGNEQFF.